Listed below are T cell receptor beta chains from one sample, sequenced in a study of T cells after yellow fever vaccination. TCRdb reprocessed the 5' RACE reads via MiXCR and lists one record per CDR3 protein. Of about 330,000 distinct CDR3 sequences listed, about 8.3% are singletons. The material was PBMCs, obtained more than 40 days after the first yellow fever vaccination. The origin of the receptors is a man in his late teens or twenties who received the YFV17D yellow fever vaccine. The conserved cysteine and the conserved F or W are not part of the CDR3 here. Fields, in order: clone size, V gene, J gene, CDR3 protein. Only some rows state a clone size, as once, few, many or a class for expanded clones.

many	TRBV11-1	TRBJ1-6	AITTDRQASSYNSPLH
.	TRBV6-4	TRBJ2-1	ASSDEWRTGSYNEQF
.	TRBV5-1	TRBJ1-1	ASSFRGDLTEAF
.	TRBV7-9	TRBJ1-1	ASSSMTAGRRTEAF
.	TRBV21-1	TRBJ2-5	ASSKRTAGAVETQY
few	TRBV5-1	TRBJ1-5	ASSFLPGTGGSQPQH
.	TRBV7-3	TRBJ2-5	ASSLVAPTLAGERQTQY
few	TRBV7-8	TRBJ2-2	ASSGRAGTNTGELF
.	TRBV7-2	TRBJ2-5	ASSLQSLGPETQY
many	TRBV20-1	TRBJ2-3	SAQNPSTDTQY
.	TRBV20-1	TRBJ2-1	CASTFSGQGYNEQF
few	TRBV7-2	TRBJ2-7	ASSYPRRGGPYEQY
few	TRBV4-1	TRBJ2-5	ASSHYGTSGEETQY
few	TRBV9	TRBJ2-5	ASRLTSGGRQETQY
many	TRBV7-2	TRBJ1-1	ASSLYGADTEAF
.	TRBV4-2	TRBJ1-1	ASSQELQGNTEAF
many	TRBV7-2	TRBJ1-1	ASSLKGVNTEAF
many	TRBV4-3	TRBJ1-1	ASSQDRPGKGTEAF
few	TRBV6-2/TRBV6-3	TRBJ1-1	ASTDPSRRNTEAF
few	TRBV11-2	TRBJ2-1	ASSPPPRAGRRFGANEQF
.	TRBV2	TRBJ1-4	ASCPNPTGPSTNEKLF
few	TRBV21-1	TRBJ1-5	ASSLKGVSNQPQH
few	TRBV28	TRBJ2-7	ATLAGGSYEQY
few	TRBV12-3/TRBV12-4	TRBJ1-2	ASSFRDGVILYGYT
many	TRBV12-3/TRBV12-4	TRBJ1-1	ASSFRGRGLVNTEAF
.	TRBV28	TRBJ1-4	ASSWVDDPTNEKLF
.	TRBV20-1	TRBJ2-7	SAIPSGRVGEQY
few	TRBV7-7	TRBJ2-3	ASSTGTGSTDTQY
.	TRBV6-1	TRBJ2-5	ASSTHLTQETQY
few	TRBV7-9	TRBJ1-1	ASSSPDRGRVAEAF
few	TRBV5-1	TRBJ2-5	ASSAGQGIGETQY
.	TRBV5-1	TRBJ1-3	ASGSGDNGNTIY
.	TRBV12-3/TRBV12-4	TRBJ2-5	ASSFEQGAEETQY
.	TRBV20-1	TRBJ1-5	SAKSRDRGRRQPQH
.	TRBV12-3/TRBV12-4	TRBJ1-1	ASSLWDNTEAF
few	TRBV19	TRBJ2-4	ASSATVTGNIQY
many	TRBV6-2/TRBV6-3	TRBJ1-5	ASSYSGQGAIEPQH
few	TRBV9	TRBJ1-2	ASSVQESLFGGYT
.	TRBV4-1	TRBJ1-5	ASSLEQGKGQPQH
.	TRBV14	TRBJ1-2	ASSPPWRVGGYT
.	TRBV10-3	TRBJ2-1	AISGGGANEQF
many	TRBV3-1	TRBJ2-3	ASSQSGGDTQY
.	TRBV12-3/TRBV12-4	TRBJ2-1	ASSYQIDEQF
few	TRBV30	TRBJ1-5	AWSVLGSQPQH
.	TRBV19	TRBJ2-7	ASSSTSGGRFEQY
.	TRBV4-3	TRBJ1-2	ASSPEMNNNYGYT
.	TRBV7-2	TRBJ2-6	ASSLARISGANVLT
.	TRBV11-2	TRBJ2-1	ASSLVPTYNEQF
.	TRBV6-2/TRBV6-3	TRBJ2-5	ASSYVGGRLGETQY
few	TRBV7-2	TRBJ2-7	ASSLTGVRVGQY
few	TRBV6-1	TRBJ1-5	ASGFDRDQPQH
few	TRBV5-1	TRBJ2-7	ASSAGLASREQY
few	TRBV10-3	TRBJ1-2	AITPGELANYGYT
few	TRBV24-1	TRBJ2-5	ATSDPRGVQETQY
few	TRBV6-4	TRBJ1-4	ASSVRLLAEKLF
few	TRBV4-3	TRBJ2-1	ASSQDPPGRTSNNEQF
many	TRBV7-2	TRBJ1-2	ASSNQWTNYGYT
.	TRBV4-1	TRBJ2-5	ASSRVERETQY
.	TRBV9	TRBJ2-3	ASSAGGGVLHTQY
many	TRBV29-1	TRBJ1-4	SVEGSTENNEKLF